This T cell receptor beta chain was sequenced for a study of graft-versus-host responses after intestinal transplantation. In the study overall: Recipients were all induced with anti-thymocyte globulin, then given tacrolimus and steroids for around three years.

The CDR3 has 13 amino acids. With 9 bases removed from V and 6 bases from J, the gap between germline ends came to 15 bases. CDR1 and CDR2 from the germline V gene are MRHNA and SNTAGT. Notes on this clone: No antigen is known for it.

Study-level points and caveats: Investigators detected GvH clones in recipient marrow, with some emerging earlier in ileum or blood.

Processed graft tissue released its intraepithelial and lamina propria lymphocytes. The protocol was immunoSEQ multiplex PCR, while the TCRdb copy is restricted to in-frame clones and leaves out a portion. The sample carries about 21,000 clones, approximately 70% recorded once. This sequence was found in a human patient who received an intestinal transplant, so some T cells may come from the graft donor. V usage is TRBV6-4 and J usage is TRBJ1-5, with D maybe TRBD1 (6 bases). Material: ileum tissue, obtained roughly 3 weeks after intestinal transplant. The CDR3 here is CARESRGVQPQHF. For the CDR3, the DNA is TGTGCCAGGGAGTCCAGGGGAGTTCAGCCCCAGCATTTT.